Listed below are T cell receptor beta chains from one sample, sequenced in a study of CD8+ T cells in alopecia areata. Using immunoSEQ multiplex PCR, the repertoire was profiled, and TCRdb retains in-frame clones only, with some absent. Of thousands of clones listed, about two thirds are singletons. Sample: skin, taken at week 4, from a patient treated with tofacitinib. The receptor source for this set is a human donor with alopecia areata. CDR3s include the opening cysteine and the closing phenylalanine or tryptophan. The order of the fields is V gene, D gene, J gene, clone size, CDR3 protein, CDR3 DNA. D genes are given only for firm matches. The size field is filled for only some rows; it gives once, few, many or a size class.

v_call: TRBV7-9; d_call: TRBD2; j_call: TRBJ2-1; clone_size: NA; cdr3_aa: CASSPRTSGGSSYNEQFF; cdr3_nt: TGTGCCAGCAGCCCTAGGACTAGCGGGGGGAGCTCCTACAATGAGCAGTTCTTC
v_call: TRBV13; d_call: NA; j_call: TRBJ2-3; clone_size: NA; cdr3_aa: CASSPGGPGDTQYF; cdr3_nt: TGTGCCAGCAGCCCTGGTGGGCCAGGAGATACGCAGTATTTT
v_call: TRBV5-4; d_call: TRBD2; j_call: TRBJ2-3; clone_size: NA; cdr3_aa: CASSGLASTDTQYF; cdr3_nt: TGTGCCAGCAGCGGACTAGCTAGCACAGATACGCAGTATTTT
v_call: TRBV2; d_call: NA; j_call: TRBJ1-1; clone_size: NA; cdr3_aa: CASSRGYTEAFF; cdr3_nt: TGTGCCAGCAGTCGGGGCTACACTGAAGCTTTCTTT
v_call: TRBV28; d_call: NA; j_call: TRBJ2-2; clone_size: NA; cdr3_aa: CASSLLVSRFTGELFF; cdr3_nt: TGTGCCAGCAGTTTATTGGTCTCCCGCTTCACCGGGGAGCTGTTTTTT
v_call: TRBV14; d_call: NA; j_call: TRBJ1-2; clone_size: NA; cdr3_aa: CASSQVSVRSSPRQGYTF; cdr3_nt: TGTGCCAGCAGCCAAGTCAGTGTTAGAAGTTCACCTCGTCAGGGCTACACCTTC
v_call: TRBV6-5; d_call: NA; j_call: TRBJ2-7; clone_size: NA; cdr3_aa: CASKGKLSYEQYF; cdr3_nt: TGTGCCAGCAAGGGCAAACTCTCCTACGAGCAGTACTTC
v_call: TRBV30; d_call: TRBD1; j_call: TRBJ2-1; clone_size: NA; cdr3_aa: CAWSFEGASYNEQFF; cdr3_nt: TGTGCCTGGAGTTTTGAGGGGGCTTCCTACAATGAGCAGTTCTTC
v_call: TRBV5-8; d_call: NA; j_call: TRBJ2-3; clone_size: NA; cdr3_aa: CASSFQNSADTQYF; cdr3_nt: TGTGCCAGCAGCTTTCAGAACAGCGCAGATACGCAGTATTTT
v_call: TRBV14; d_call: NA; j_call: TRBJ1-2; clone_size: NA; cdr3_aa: CASSRSPTDLYGYTF; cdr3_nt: TGTGCCAGCAGCCGATCCCCTACGGACCTCTATGGCTACACCTTC
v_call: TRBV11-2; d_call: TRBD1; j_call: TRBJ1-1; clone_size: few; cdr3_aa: CASSLGQGMMNTEAFF; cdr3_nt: TGTGCCAGCAGCTTAGGACAGGGAATGATGAACACTGAAGCTTTCTTT
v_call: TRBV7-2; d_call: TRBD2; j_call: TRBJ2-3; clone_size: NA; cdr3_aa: CASSLALAGGLDTQYF; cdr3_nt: TGTGCCAGCAGCTTAGCACTAGCGGGGGGGCTGGATACGCAGTATTTT
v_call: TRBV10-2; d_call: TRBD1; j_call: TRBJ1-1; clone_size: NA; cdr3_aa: CASSRDRANTEAFF; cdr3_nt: TGCGCCAGCAGCCGGGACAGGGCGAACACTGAAGCTTTCTTT
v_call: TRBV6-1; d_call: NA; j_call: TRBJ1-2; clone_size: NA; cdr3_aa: CASSEGPMGPYTF; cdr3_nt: TGTGCCAGCAGTGAAGGACCCATGGGTCCCTACACCTTC
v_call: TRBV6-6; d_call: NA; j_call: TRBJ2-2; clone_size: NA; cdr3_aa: CASNRHLNTGELFF; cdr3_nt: TGTGCCAGCAACCGACACCTGAACACCGGGGAGCTGTTTTTT
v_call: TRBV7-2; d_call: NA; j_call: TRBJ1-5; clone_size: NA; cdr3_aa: CASSLGGYSNQPQHF; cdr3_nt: TGTGCCAGCAGCTTAGGGGGATATAGCAATCAGCCCCAGCATTTT
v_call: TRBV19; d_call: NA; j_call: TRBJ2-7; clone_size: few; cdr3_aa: CASSTTGAVYGEQYF; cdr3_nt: TGTGCCAGTAGTACCACGGGGGCCGTATATGGCGAGCAGTACTTC
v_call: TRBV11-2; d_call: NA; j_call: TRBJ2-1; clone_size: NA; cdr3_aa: CASSLGQGWEQFF; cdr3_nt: TGTGCCAGCAGCTTAGGCCAGGGCTGGGAGCAGTTCTTC
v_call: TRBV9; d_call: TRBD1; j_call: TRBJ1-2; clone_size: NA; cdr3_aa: CASSADPWTGGNVYGYTF; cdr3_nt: TGTGCCAGCAGCGCCGACCCGTGGACAGGGGGGAACGTCTATGGCTACACCTTC
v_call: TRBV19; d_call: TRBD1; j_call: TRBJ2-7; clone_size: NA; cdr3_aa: CASSIDRVLSRCEQYF; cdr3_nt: TGTGCCAGTAGTATTGACAGGGTCCTAAGCCGGTGCGAGCAGTACTTC
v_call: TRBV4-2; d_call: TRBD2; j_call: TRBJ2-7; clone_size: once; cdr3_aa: CASSQGLADPYEQYF; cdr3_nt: TGTGCCAGCAGCCAAGGACTAGCGGATCCCTACGAGCAGTACTTC
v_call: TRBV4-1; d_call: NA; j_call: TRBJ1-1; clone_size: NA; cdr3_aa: CASSQVSFQGSPEAFF; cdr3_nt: TGCGCCAGCAGCCAAGTTTCTTTTCAGGGTAGCCCTGAAGCTTTCTTT
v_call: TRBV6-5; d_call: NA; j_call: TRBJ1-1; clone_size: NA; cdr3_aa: CASSYSDSFNTEAFF; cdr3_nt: TGTGCCAGCAGTTACTCCGACAGCTTTAACACTGAAGCTTTCTTT
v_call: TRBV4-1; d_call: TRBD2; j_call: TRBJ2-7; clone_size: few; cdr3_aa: CASSQISGRRSYEQYF; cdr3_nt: TGCGCCAGCAGCCAGATTAGCGGGAGGCGCTCCTACGAGCAGTACTTC
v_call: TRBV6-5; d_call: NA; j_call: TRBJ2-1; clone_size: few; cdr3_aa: CASSYSNSFHNEQFF; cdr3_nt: TGTGCCAGCAGTTACTCGAACTCGTTCCACAATGAGCAGTTCTTC
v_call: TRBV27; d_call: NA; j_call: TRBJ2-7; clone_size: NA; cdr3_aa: CASSYDRSYEQYF; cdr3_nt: TGTGCCAGCAGTTACGACAGGTCCTACGAACAGTACTTC
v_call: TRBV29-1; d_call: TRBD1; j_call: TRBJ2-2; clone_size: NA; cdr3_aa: CSVMTGAELFF; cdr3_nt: TGCAGCGTCATGACAGGGGCGGAGCTGTTTTTT
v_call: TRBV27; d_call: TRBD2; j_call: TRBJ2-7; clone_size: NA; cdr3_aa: CASSLSGAGAGLYEQYF; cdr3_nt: TGTGCCAGCAGTTTATCAGGGGCGGGAGCGGGACTTTACGAGCAGTACTTC
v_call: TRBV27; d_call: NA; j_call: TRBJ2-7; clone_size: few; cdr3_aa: CASSPSLRGSEQYF; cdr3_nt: TGTGCCAGCAGTCCCTCCCTCCGAGGGTCCGAGCAGTACTTC
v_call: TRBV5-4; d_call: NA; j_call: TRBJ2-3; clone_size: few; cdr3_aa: CASSFLGDTRTDTQYF; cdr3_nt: TGTGCCAGCAGCTTCTTGGGGGACACCCGTACAGATACGCAGTATTTT